This passage covers 12 T cell receptor beta chains from one sample sequenced in a study of identical twins. TCRdb re-derived calls from the 5' RACE reads in MiXCR, one entry per CDR3 protein. This sample has roughly 480,000 distinct CDR3 sequences, with approximately 25% found just once. These data were likewise used in another study, on T cells expressing NK-cell markers.

Specimen: CD4+ T cells sorted from blood. Receptors originate from a woman under 30 in good health.

This sequence joins TRBV5-1 and TRBJ2-6; TRBD1 matches 9 bases. This CDR3 has 16 amino acids. Trimming removed 4 bases from V and 0 bases from J; junction bases left unmatched: 2. The V gene's germline CDR1 is SGHRS and CDR2 YFSETQ. CDR3 in DNA: TGCGCCAGCAGCAAGGACAGGGGCTCTGGGGCCAACGTCCTGACTTTC. It encodes CASSKDRGSGANVLTF.

The chain uses TRBV4-3 and TRBJ2-7; 11 bases are shared with TRBD2. Trimming removed 2 bases from V and 1 base from J; junction bases left unmatched: 4. CDR1 is LGHNA and CDR2 is YSLEER in the germline V gene. The CDR3 spans 16 residues. The CDR3 sequence: CASSQSRLAGSYEQYF. CDR3 DNA: TGCGCCAGCAGCCAATCAAGACTAGCGGGGTCCTACGAGCAGTACTTC.

In its sample, this clonotype was seen a few times. The genes are TRBV4-2 and TRBJ2-2; 10 bases are a match to TRBD2. Trimming took 4 bases from V and 0 from J; bases not matched to a gene: 8. The V gene's germline CDR1 is LGHNA and CDR2 YNFKEQ. The length of the CDR3 is 18 residues. CDR3 in amino acids: CASSPSQRGGANTGELFF. The DNA for the CDR3 is TGTGCCAGCAGCCCCTCGCAGCGGGGGGGCGCGAACACCGGGGAGCTGTTTTTT.

This clonotype occurred a few times. The chain carries TRBV27 and TRBJ2-3, with a tentative D call TRBD1 (6 bases). CDR3 length equals 12 residues. The V gene lost 5 bases and the J gene lost 11 bases, with 14 bases spanning the gap. The germline V gene has CDR1 MNHEY and CDR2 SMNVEV (reference sequence). CDR3 sequence (DNA): TGTGCCAGCAGTCCAGGGGTTTCGTGGCAGTATTTT. Translating it yields CASSPGVSWQYF.

This clonotype showed up just a few times. The chain recombines TRBV12-3 or TRBV12-4 with TRBJ2-3, with D uncertain. Trimming cost V 5 bases and J 2 bases, with 8 bases left between them. This CDR3 has 13 residues. The CDR3 spells CASSVRYTDTQYF. DNA for the CDR3: TGTGCCAGCAGTGTTCGTTACACAGATACGCAGTATTTT.

This clonotype showed up just a few times. CDR3 region: CASSLSIGGSGYTF. The CDR3 region has the DNA TGTGCCAGCAGCTTAAGCATAGGCGGCAGTGGCTACACCTTC. The V and J genes are TRBV7-9 and TRBJ1-2; no firm D call. Trimming pared 2 bases from V and 7 bases from J, leaving 14 bases between. Germline V CDR1 and CDR2: SEHNR, FQNEAQ (reference sequence). This CDR3 is built from 14 residues.

The genes are TRBV7-6 and TRBJ2-3; TRBD1 is a possible D gene (6 bases). Looked up from germline, CDR1 is SGHVS and CDR2 is FNYEAQ. This CDR3 has 16 amino acids. Trimming cost V 1 base and J 2 bases, with 13 bases left between them. CDR3 sequence (DNA): TGTGCCAGCAGCTTAGAAACAGGGCGCTACACAGATACGCAGTATTTT. Its protein is CASSLETGRYTDTQYF. The variable domain in full, with the rest retrieved from reference TRBV7-6 and TRBJ2-3, is GAGVSQSPRYKVTKRGQDVALRCDPISGHVSLYWYRQALGQGPEFLTYFNYEAQQDKSGLPNDRFSAERPEGSISTLTIQRTEQRDSAMYRCASSLETGRYTDTQYFGPGTRLTVL.

The chain carries TRBV5-1 and TRBJ1-5, with TRBD1 matching over 9 bases. V dropped 2 bases and J dropped 6; count of bases not matched to a gene: 3. The germline gives CDR1 SGHRS, CDR2 YFSETQ. CDR3 length: 14 amino acids. The CDR3 loop is CASSFGQGSQPQHF. In nucleotides, the CDR3 is TGCGCCAGCAGCTTCGGACAGGGGAGTCAGCCCCAGCATTTT.

The chain has TRBV12-3 or TRBV12-4 and TRBJ2-1, with a possible D match to TRBD2 (5 bases). The CDR3 is 15 residues long. V shed 3 bases and J shed 6 bases, with 15 bases lying between them. The CDR3 DNA is TGTGCCAGCAGTTTGCGGGTTCGGCACGCCAATGAGCAGTTCTTC. As protein: CASSLRVRHANEQFF.

The rearrangement joins TRBV20-1 to TRBJ2-1; D not certain. V lost 5 bases and J 5 bases, leaving 10 bases between the germline ends. CDR1 and CDR2 (germline): DFQATT, SNEGSKA (reference sequence). The CDR3 totals 12 residues. This CDR3 is CSARGADNEQFF. CDR3 in DNA: TGCAGTGCTCGCGGAGCTGACAATGAGCAGTTCTTC.

This clonotype was picked up a small number of times. The rearrangement uses TRBV6-1 and TRBJ1-4; TRBD1 is a possible D gene (5 bases). V was clipped by 6 bases and J by 5 bases, with 13 bases between them. The CDR3 covers 14 residues. Germline V gene sequence: CDR1 MNHNS, CDR2 SASEGT. For the CDR3, the DNA is TGTGCCAGCAGCTCCGGGACCTTCAATGAAAAACTGTTTTTT. Its translation: CASSSGTFNEKLFF.

The J gene is TRBJ2-1, the V gene TRBV5-1, with TRBD2 matching over 9 bases. The CDR3 has 16 residues. Germline V lookup: CDR1 SGHRS, CDR2 YFSETQ. The V and J ends lost 0 bases and 2 bases, in that order; junction bases with no gene match: 3. DNA for the CDR3: TGCGCCAGCAGCTTGGGAGCGGGAGGCGCCTACAATGAGCAGTTCTTC. It is translated as CASSLGAGGAYNEQFF.